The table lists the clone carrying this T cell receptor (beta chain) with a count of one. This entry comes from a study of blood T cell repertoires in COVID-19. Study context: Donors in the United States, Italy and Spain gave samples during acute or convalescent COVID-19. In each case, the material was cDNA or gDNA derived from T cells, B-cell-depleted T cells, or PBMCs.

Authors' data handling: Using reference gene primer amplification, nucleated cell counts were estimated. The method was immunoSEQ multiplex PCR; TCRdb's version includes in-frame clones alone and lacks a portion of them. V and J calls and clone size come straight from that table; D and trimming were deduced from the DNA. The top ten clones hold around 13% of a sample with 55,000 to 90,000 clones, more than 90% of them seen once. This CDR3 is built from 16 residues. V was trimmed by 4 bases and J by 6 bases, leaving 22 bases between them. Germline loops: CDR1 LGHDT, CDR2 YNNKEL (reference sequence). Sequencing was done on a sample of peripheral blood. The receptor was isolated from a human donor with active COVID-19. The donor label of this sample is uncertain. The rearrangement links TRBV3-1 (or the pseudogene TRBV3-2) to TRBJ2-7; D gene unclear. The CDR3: CASSPDLRSKVGEQYF. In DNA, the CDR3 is TGTGCCAGCAGCCCCGACTTGCGTTCGAAGGTCGGCGAGCAGTACTTC.